This T cell receptor beta chain stems from a study of cytomegalovirus exposure and HLA in healthy donors. The PCR employed 60 Vbeta primers together with 13 Jbeta primers. Sequencing used immunoSEQ multiplex PCR; TCRdb keeps in-frame clones, though not all of them. The repertoire holds some 96,000 clones, over 65% seen once, with about 0.69% in the top ten. V lost 6 bases and J lost 9, with 12 bases in between. This CDR3 spans 12 amino acids. Germline CDR1 reads SNHLY; CDR2 reads FYNNEI. This TCR came from a woman aged 60-75 years in good health and CMV-seronegative. Sequencing was carried out using PBMCs. The V and J genes are TRBV2 and TRBJ2-1; maybe TRBD1 (6 bases). The CDR3 reads CASRDPGVEQFF. The CDR3 bases are TGTGCCAGCAGGGATCCAGGGGTTGAGCAGTTCTTC.